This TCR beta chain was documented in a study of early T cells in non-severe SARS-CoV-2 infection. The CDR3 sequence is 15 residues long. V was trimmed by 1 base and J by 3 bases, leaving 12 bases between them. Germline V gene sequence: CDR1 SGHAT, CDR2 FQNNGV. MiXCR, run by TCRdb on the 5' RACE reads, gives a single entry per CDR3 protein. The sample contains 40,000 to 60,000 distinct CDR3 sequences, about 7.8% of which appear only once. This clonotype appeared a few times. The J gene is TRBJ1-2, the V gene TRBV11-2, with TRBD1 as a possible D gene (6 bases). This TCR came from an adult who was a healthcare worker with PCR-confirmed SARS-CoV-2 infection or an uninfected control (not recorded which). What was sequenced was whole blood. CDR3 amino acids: CASSLVGRGDYGYTF. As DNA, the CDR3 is TGTGCCAGCAGCTTAGTCGGCAGGGGAGACTATGGCTACACCTTC.